This passage covers 20 T cell receptor beta chains from one sample sequenced in a study of T cell responses to AZD1222 COVID-19 vaccine. Sequencing was performed with immunoSEQ multiplex PCR; in TCRdb, only in-frame clones are kept and a portion is missing. The sample consists of approximately 180,000 clones, 85% to 90% of them appearing once. Material: peripheral blood, obtained on day 0 of AZD1222 vaccination. Receptors originate from an adult in good health.

This clone was counted only a few times. This chain links TRBV7-2 with TRBJ1-2; D not resolved. V lost 1 base, J lost 4 bases, and 7 bases lay in between. Germline V gene lookup returns CDR1 SGHTA and CDR2 FQGNSA. The CDR3 contains 13 residues. CDR3 residues: CASSLGGGYGYTF. The CDR3 bases are TGTGCCAGCAGCTTAGGCGGAGGCTATGGCTACACCTTC.

The rearrangement links TRBV12-3 or TRBV12-4 to TRBJ2-3; D uncertain. The V end was cut by 7 bases, the J end by 1 base, with 3 bases between. The CDR3 is made up of 11 amino acids. This CDR3 is CASTRTDTQYF. CDR3 DNA sequence: TGTGCCAGCACCCGCACAGATACGCAGTATTTT.

The CDR3 protein is CAWSPGGQLNQPQHF. CDR3 in DNA: TGTGCCTGGAGTCCGGGGGGACAGCTTAATCAGCCCCAGCATTTT. The rearrangement links TRBV30 to TRBJ1-5, with 7 bases aligning to TRBD1. V lost 2 bases, J lost 4 bases, and 8 bases stayed unmatched. Germline CDR1 GTSNPN, CDR2 SVGIG (reference sequence). This CDR3 contains 15 residues.

The chain has TRBV28 and TRBJ2-7, with 10 bases aligning to TRBD1. Germline CDR1 MDHEN, CDR2 SYDVKM. V was pared by 5 bases and J by 6 bases, with 10 bases of the junction left unmatched. The CDR3 totals 15 residues. As DNA, the CDR3 is TGTGCCAGCAGTATTCCCGGGACAGGGGTCGGCGAGCAGTACTTC. Translation gives CASSIPGTGVGEQYF.

By frequency in the sample, this clone is medium-sized. J is TRBJ1-4 and V is TRBV4-2; D may be TRBD1 (5 bases). Trimming shortened V by 0 bases and J by 8 bases, and 19 bases separated the two germline ends. This CDR3 is 17 amino acids long. CDR1 LGHNA and CDR2 YNFKEQ come from the germline V gene. This CDR3 is CASSQDGSGGGSEKLFF. The CDR3 region has the DNA TGTGCCAGCAGCCAAGATGGATCGGGGGGAGGATCCGAAAAACTGTTTTTT.

V is TRBV27 and J is TRBJ2-7; D is unclear. The germline V and J ends were trimmed by 6 bases and 2 bases, with 14 bases remaining between them. In germline, CDR1 is MNHEY, CDR2 SMNVEV (reference sequence). The CDR3 is made up of 14 amino acids. The CDR3 spells CASRKSRRTYEQYF. CDR3 bases: TGTGCCAGCAGGAAGAGCAGGCGAACCTACGAGCAGTACTTC.

The genes are TRBV29-1 and TRBJ2-2, with 7 nucleotides matching TRBD2. This CDR3 has 17 amino acids. Trimming took 1 base from V and 0 from J; bases not matched to a gene: 8. Germline CDR1 SQVTM, CDR2 ANQGSEA. As DNA, the CDR3 is TGCAGCGTTGAAGGGCTAGCGGAGCCGACGAACACCGGGGAGCTGTTTTTT. Translating gives CSVEGLAEPTNTGELFF.

This clone has only one observation. V is TRBV27 and J is TRBJ2-6, with D unresolved. The CDR3 spans 14 residues. Germline V gene data show CDR1 as MNHEY and CDR2 as SMNVEV (reference sequence). Trimming removed 10 bases from V and 0 bases from J, with 10 bases in between. The CDR3 bases are TGTGCCACCCCGCCCCGCTCTGGGGCCAACGTCCTGACTTTC. Translating it yields CATPPRSGANVLTF.

V is TRBV19 and J is TRBJ1-2; 8 bases fit TRBD1. Germline lookup yields CDR1 LNHDA and CDR2 SQIVND (reference sequence). With 7 bases clipped from V and 7 bases from J, the junction kept 8 bases outside the gene matches. This CDR3 has 13 residues. CDR3 in amino acids: CASNPDRVSGYTF. The CDR3 nucleotides read TGTGCCAGTAACCCGGACAGGGTTAGTGGCTACACCTTC.

The CDR3 DNA is TGTGCCAGCAGTTATGGGGGTTTCACTGAAGCTTTCTTT. It codes for CASSYGGFTEAFF. The chain recombines TRBV6-2 or TRBV6-3 with TRBJ1-1, with a possible D match to TRBD1 (5 bases). V dropped 3 bases and J dropped 4 bases, with 9 bases sitting between them. The CDR3 consists of 13 residues. The germline gives CDR1 MNHEY, CDR2 SVGEGT.

The gene calls are TRBV19 and TRBJ2-3; 8 nucleotides agree with TRBD1. The germline gives CDR1 LNHDA, CDR2 SQIVND (reference sequence). V trimming: 2 bases; J trimming: 3 bases; junction bases outside the gene matches: 7. CDR3 size: 16 residues. CDR3 amino acids: CASSISGQVWTDTQYF. CDR3 DNA sequence: TGTGCCAGTAGTATATCGGGACAGGTGTGGACAGATACGCAGTATTTT.

The chain has TRBV11-2 and TRBJ1-6; perhaps TRBD1 as D (6 bases). V lost 1 base and J 9 bases, leaving 25 bases between the germline ends. The CDR3 loop spans 19 amino acids. Germline assignment: CDR1 SGHAT and CDR2 FQNNGV. CDR3 amino acids: CASSLVGPSPGQSGSPLHF. For the CDR3, the DNA is TGTGCCAGCAGCTTAGTAGGCCCCTCCCCGGGACAAAGTGGTTCACCCCTCCACTTT.

The CDR3 spells CASSYTREQYF. For the CDR3, the DNA is TGTGCCAGCAGTTACACGCGGGAGCAGTACTTC. The V call is TRBV6-2 or TRBV6-3, the J call TRBJ2-7; D ambiguous. The CDR3 loop spans 11 amino acids. The germline V and J ends were trimmed by 2 bases and 7 bases, with 6 bases remaining between them. CDR1 is MNHEY and CDR2 is SVGEGT in the germline V gene.

V gene TRBV10-3 combines with J gene TRBJ2-1, with TRBD2 matching 11 bases. The CDR3 is made up of 16 amino acids. Germline trimming cut 3 bases from V and 5 bases from J; bases unmatched to any gene: 6. Germline V gives CDR1 ENHRY, CDR2 SYGVKD. The CDR3 DNA reads TGTGCCATCAGTGACCCGGGACTAGCGGTCCACAATGAGCAGTTCTTC. Its translation: CAISDPGLAVHNEQFF.

To note about this clone: This sample also contains other DNA sequences that code for the same CDR3. V usage is TRBV7-3 and J usage is TRBJ1-1; a weak D match, TRBD1 (5 bases). CDR1 is SGHTA and CDR2 is FQGTGA in the germline V gene. This CDR3 has 13 amino acids. With 2 bases removed from V and 2 bases from J, the gap between germline ends came to 6 bases. The CDR3 nucleotides are TGTGCCAGCAGCTTACAGGGAAACACTGAAGCTTTCTTT. This encodes CASSLQGNTEAFF.

The chain recombines TRBV5-5 with TRBJ2-1, with D perhaps TRBD2 (5 bases). CDR3 length equals 14 residues. Germline V gene data show CDR1 as SGHKS and CDR2 as YYEKEE (reference sequence). Between the trimmed V and J ends, which lost 1 base and 5 bases, there was a span of 10 bases. The chain's CDR3 is CASSLWRVDNEQFF. The CDR3 nucleotides are TGTGCCAGCAGCTTGTGGCGGGTGGACAATGAGCAGTTCTTC. The full variable domain, completed using reference TRBV5-5 and TRBJ2-1, is DAGVTQSPTHLIKTRGQQVTLRCSPISGHKSVSWYQQVLGQGPQFIFQYYEKEERGRGNFPDRFSARQFPNYSSELNVNALLLGDSALYLCASSLWRVDNEQFFGPGTRLTVL.

The V call is TRBV28, the J call TRBJ2-7, with TRBD2 identical over 10 bases. Looked up from germline, CDR1 is MDHEN and CDR2 is SYDVKM. The CDR3 length is 17 residues. J gave up 3 bases and V 6 bases, and 14 bases lay outside the gene matches. The CDR3 sequence: CASSSPRASGGLYEQYF. The CDR3 bases are TGTGCCAGCAGCTCCCCAAGAGCTAGCGGGGGCCTCTACGAGCAGTACTTC.

This rearrangement joins TRBV19 to TRBJ2-2; a weak D match, TRBD2 (5 bases). Germline CDR1 is LNHDA and CDR2 is SQIVND (reference sequence). The CDR3 sequence is 16 residues long. Trimming removed 4 bases from V and 6 bases from J, with 18 bases in between. DNA of the CDR3: TGTGCCAGTAGTAGTTCCTCGCGGAGGACGTCCGGGGAGCTGTTTTTT. It yields the protein CASSSSSRRTSGELFF.

The rearrangement joins TRBV16 to TRBJ2-7; 7 bases align to TRBD1. With 4 bases clipped from V and 4 bases from J, the junction kept 7 bases outside the gene matches. This CDR3 spans 14 amino acids. Germline V gene sequence: CDR1 KGHSY, CDR2 FQNENV. The CDR3, as DNA: TGTGCCAGCAGCCCGGACAGGACAAGTTACGAGCAGTACTTC. It translates to CASSPDRTSYEQYF.

This clone was seen a single time. V is TRBV7-9 and J is TRBJ1-1; D remains unclear. V was pared by 1 base and J by 3 bases, with 9 bases between. Germline CDR1 and CDR2: SEHNR and FQNEAQ (reference sequence). The length of the CDR3 is 14 residues. CDR3 region: CASSLGSGDTEAFF. The CDR3 DNA reads TGTGCCAGCAGCTTAGGCTCGGGCGACACTGAAGCTTTCTTT.